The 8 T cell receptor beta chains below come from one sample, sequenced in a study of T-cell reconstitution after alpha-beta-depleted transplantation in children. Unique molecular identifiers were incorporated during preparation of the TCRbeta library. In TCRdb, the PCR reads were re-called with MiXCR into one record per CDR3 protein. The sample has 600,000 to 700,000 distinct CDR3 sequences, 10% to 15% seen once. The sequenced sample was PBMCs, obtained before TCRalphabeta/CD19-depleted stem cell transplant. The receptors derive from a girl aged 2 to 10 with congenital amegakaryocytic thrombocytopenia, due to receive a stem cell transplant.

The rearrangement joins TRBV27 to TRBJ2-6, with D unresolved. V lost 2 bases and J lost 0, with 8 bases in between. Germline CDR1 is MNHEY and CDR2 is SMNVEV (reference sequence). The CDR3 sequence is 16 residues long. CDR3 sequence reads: CASSLISTSGANVLTF. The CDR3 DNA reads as TGTGCCAGCAGTTTAATCTCTACCTCTGGGGCCAACGTCCTGACTTTC.

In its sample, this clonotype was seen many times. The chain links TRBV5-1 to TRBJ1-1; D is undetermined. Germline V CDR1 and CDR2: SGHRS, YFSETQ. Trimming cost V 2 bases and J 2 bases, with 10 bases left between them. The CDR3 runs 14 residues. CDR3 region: CASSFGQVNTEAFF. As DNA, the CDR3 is TGCGCCAGCAGCTTCGGTCAGGTCAACACTGAAGCTTTCTTT.

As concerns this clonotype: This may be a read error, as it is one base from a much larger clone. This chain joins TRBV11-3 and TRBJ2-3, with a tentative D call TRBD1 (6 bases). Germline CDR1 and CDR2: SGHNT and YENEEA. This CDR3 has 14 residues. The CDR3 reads CASSSSGVGDTRYF. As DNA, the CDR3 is TGTGCCAGCAGCTCGTCAGGGGTTGGGGATACGCGGTATTTT.

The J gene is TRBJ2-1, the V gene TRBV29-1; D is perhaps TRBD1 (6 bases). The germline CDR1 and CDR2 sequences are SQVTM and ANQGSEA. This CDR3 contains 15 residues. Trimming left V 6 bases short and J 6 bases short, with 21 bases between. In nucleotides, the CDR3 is TGCAGCGTCGCTGGGGGCTCCCCCCAATTCAATGAGCAGTTCTTC. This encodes CSVAGGSPQFNEQFF.

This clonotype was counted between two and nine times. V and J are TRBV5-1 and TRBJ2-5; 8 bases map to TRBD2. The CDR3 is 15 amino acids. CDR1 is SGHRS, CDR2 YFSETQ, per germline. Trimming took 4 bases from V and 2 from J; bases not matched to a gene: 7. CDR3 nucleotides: TGCGCCAGCAGCGAGGGACTAGGGGTTCAAGAGACCCAGTACTTC. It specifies CASSEGLGVQETQYF.

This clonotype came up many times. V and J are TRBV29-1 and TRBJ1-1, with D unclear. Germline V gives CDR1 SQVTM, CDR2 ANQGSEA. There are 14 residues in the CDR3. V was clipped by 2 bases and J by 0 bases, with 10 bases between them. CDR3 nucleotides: TGCAGCGTTGAACGAAATCACCTGAACACTGAAGCTTTCTTT. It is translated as CSVERNHLNTEAFF.

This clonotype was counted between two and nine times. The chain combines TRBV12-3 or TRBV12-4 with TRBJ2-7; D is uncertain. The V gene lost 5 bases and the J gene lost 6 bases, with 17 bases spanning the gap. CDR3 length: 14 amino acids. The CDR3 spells CASSPAWALGEQYF. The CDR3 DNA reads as TGTGCCAGCAGTCCCGCCTGGGCGCTGGGCGAGCAGTACTTC.

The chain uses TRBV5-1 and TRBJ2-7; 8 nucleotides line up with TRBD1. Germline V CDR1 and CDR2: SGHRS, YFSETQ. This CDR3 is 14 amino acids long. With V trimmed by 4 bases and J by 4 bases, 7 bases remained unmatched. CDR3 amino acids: CASSEDRVAYEQYF. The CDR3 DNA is TGCGCCAGCAGCGAGGACAGGGTGGCGTACGAGCAGTACTTC.